Reported below is one T cell receptor (beta chain). Its antigen remains unknown. This specimen belongs to a study of cytomegalovirus exposure and HLA in healthy donors. Primers included in the PCR were 60 Vbeta and 13 Jbeta primers. Profiling relied on immunoSEQ multiplex PCR, and the TCRdb table lists in-frame clones only, not all of them. The sample has over 100,000 clones, roughly 68% seen once. The CDR3 spans 13 residues. Per germline, CDR1 SEHNR and CDR2 FQNEAQ (reference sequence). Trimming took 6 bases from V and 6 from J; bases not matched to a gene: 3. Overall study results and limits: Analyses of presence and absence presupposed an approximately uniform sequencing depth across donors. There were 150 to 200 TCR beta chains listed as cytomegalovirus-associated. Reports indicated that the classifier achieved high specificity and sensitivity in diagnosing cytomegalovirus status. Among the CMV-associated chains, a few were confirmed in vitro as specific for CMV antigens.

The chain combines TRBV7-9 with TRBJ2-1; 9 positions agree with TRBD2. The sample was PBMCs. This receptor was taken from a woman aged 30 to 39 in good health and CMV-seronegative. This CDR3 reads CASRIAGVNEQFF. The DNA of the CDR3 is TGTGCCAGCAGGATAGCGGGGGTCAATGAGCAGTTCTTC. Complete variable domain (other parts from reference TRBV7-9 and TRBJ2-1): DTGVSQNPRHKITKRGQNVTFRCDPISEHNRLYWYRQTLGQGPEFLTYFQNEAQLEKSRLLSDRFSAERPKGSFSTLEIQRTEQGDSAMYLCASRIAGVNEQFFGPGTRLTVL.